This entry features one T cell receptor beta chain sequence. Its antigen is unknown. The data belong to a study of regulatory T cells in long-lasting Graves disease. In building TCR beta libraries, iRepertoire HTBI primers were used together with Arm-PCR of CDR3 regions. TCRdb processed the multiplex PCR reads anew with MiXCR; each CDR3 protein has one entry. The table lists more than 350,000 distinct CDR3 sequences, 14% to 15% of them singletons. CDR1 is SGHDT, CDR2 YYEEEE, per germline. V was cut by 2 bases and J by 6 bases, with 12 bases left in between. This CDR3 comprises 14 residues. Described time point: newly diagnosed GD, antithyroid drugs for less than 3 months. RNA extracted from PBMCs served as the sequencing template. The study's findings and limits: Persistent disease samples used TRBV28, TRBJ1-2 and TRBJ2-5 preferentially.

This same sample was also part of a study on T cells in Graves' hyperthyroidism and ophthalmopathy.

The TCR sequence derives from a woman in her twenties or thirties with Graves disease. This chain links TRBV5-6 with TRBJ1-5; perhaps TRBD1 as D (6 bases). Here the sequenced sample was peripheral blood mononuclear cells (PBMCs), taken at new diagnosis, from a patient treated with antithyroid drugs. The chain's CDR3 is CASSLGQSAQPQHF. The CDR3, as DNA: TGTGCCAGCAGCTTAGGACAGTCGGCTCAGCCCCAGCATTTT.